What follows is one T cell receptor (beta chain) and its context. This clonotype has ten or more counts. Its antigen is currently not known. Base qualities were left out, and no much larger clone turns up one base away. Trimming takes 7 bases from V and 0 bases from J, and the germline ends sit 18 bases apart. The germline V gene specifies SQVTM as CDR1 and ANQGSEA as CDR2. Including cysteine and phenylalanine, the CDR3 has 15 amino acids. The sequence is cut down to CDR3 DNA, 45 bases in frame from base 1. This sample was sequenced with an Illumina HiSeq 2500. Quantitative 5'-RACE with molecular barcodes was the method used to prepare the TCR beta libraries. Per the authors' processing: To identify disease-linked TCR variants, a new computational method was used, one built on a probabilistic model of VDJ rearrangement. TCRdb trimmed public reads at Q25 via fastp, called clones via MiXCR and kept in-frame beta chains. CDR3 protein sequences are deduplicated, and each keeps its most common genes and DNA. TCRdb's processing, not the authors', yielded these V and J calls. The sample table shows 100,000 or so distinct CDR3 sequences, and roughly 9% are seen once. The ten largest clones represent 30% to 35% of the sample.

This sample stems from a study of CD8 T cells in ankylosing spondylitis (dated by TCRdb to 2016 to 2017). About the study as a whole: The study set out to find disease-linked TCR variants by profiling T cell receptor beta repertoires in ankylosing spondylitis patients and healthy donors. The full study cohort was made up of about 24 ankylosing spondylitis patients and about a hundred healthy donors. Samples of peripheral blood were taken, and for ankylosing spondylitis patients, synovial fluid was collected as well. Overall results and qualifications from the work: Blood from ankylosing spondylitis patients appeared to be characterized by a TCR beta motif composed of under 10 highly homologous amino acid variants. Some motif variants were previously reported in synovial fluid and blood of reactive arthritis patients, suggesting common disease-initiation mechanisms. In peripheral blood, the disease-linked clones were found at relatively low frequencies and had a CD8+ phenotype. According to the report, matched synovial fluid samples from ankylosing spondylitis patients were significantly enriched for the disease-linked clones.

Sequencing was done on a sample of blood, either unsorted or a sorted T cell fraction (not recorded which). The V and J genes are TRBV29-1 and TRBJ1-2, with a tentative D gene TRBD1 over 5 matching bases. This sequence was found in a male donor with ankylosing spondylitis. The DNA sequence is TGCAGCGCCGACGGGTGGGGCCCCTCTAACTATGGCTACACCTTC. This translates into CSADGWGPSNYGYTF.